The rows below give T cell receptor beta chains drawn from one sample of a study of blood T cell repertoires in COVID-19. Repertoires were generated with immunoSEQ multiplex PCR, while TCRdb's copy carries only in-frame clones and drops some. The repertoire has approximately 180,000 clones, 70% to 90% of them found once; the top ten carry 20% to 25%. What was sequenced was peripheral blood. These receptors came from a man aged 60 to 75 with active or convalescent COVID-19. Each CDR3 is given with its conserved first and last residue. Fields, in order: clone size, J gene, D gene, V gene, CDR3 DNA, CDR3 protein. The D gene is left open where the match is weak. A row's size may be missing; if present it is once, few, many or a size class.

size: NA; J: TRBJ2-5; D: NA; V: TRBV3-1/TRBV3-2; DNA: TGTGCCAGCGGGGCCCAAGCTCAAGAGACCCAGTACTTC; CDR3: CASGAQAQETQYF
size: NA; J: TRBJ1-1; D: NA; V: TRBV12-5; DNA: TGTGCTAGTGGTTTGGTAGTCCAGGGTCTCGGTACTGAAGCTTTCTTT; CDR3: CASGLVVQGLGTEAFF
size: NA; J: TRBJ2-2; D: NA; V: TRBV5-1; DNA: TGCGCCAGCAGTGCCTCCGCGGGGACCGGGGAGCTGTTTTTT; CDR3: CASSASAGTGELFF
size: NA; J: TRBJ1-5; D: NA; V: TRBV6-1; DNA: TGTGCCAGCAGTGAAAGCTGGGAGGGGTATCAGCCCCAGCATTTT; CDR3: CASSESWEGYQPQHF
size: NA; J: TRBJ1-4; D: NA; V: TRBV11-2; DNA: TGTGCCAGCAGCTCCTTCAGGGGTGCTAATGAAAAACTGTTTTTT; CDR3: CASSSFRGANEKLFF
size: few; J: TRBJ1-6; D: TRBD1; V: TRBV10-2; DNA: TGCGCCAGCAGTTTTGGCCAGGGGGCACCCCTCCACTTT; CDR3: CASSFGQGAPLHF
size: NA; J: TRBJ2-5; D: NA; V: TRBV7-8; DNA: TGTGCCAGCAGCTTAGTTGGGCAGGGGGGAGAGACCCAGTACTTC; CDR3: CASSLVGQGGETQYF
size: NA; J: TRBJ2-3; D: TRBD2; V: TRBV7-2; DNA: TGTGCCAGCAGCCGCGGACTAGCGGGGGGCCACACAGATACGCAGTATTTT; CDR3: CASSRGLAGGHTDTQYF
size: NA; J: TRBJ1-4; D: NA; V: TRBV11-2; DNA: TGTGCCAGCAGCTTAACCCCAGGGCCTAATGAAAAACTGTTTTTT; CDR3: CASSLTPGPNEKLFF
size: NA; J: TRBJ1-6; D: NA; V: TRBV2; DNA: TGTGCCAGCAGTGACCAGGGCTCCTATAATTCACCCCTCCACTTT; CDR3: CASSDQGSYNSPLHF
size: NA; J: TRBJ2-6; D: TRBD1; V: TRBV6-4; DNA: TGTGCCAGCAGTGACGGGACAGGGTATACTGGGGCCAACGTCCTGACTTTC; CDR3: CASSDGTGYTGANVLTF
size: once; J: TRBJ1-1; D: TRBD1; V: TRBV30; DNA: TGTGCCTGGAGCAGGGGGGAGACTGAAGCTTTCTTT; CDR3: CAWSRGETEAFF
size: NA; J: TRBJ1-5; D: TRBD1; V: TRBV2; DNA: TGTGCCAGCAGTGTGGGACAGGGAGGGCAGCCCCAGCATTTT; CDR3: CASSVGQGGQPQHF
size: few; J: TRBJ2-2; D: NA; V: TRBV5-1; DNA: TGCGCCAGCCAAAAAGAACCTAGGAACACCGGGGAGCTGTTTTTT; CDR3: CASQKEPRNTGELFF
size: few; J: TRBJ2-5; D: NA; V: TRBV5-1; DNA: TGCGCCAGCAGCTTGGACGCGGGCCCGGGGAAGACCCAGTACTTC; CDR3: CASSLDAGPGKTQYF
size: NA; J: TRBJ1-6; D: TRBD1; V: TRBV5-4; DNA: TGTGCCAGCAGCTTGGGCGGGACAGGGGGCGAAACCCTCCACTTT; CDR3: CASSLGGTGGETLHF
size: NA; J: TRBJ1-4; D: NA; V: TRBV11-2; DNA: TGTGCCAGCAGCTTAGGTCCTAACGGGGGTGAAAAACTGTTTTTT; CDR3: CASSLGPNGGEKLFF
size: NA; J: TRBJ2-6; D: TRBD1; V: TRBV6-2/TRBV6-3; DNA: TGTGCCAGCAGTCCCCGGGACAGCCTTCGGCCTGGGGCCAACGTCCTGACTTTC; CDR3: CASSPRDSLRPGANVLTF
size: NA; J: TRBJ1-2; D: TRBD1; V: TRBV5-1; DNA: TGCGCCAGCAGAGGGACAGGGGTTAACTATGGCTACACCTTC; CDR3: CASRGTGVNYGYTF
size: NA; J: TRBJ1-2; D: TRBD1; V: TRBV19; DNA: TGTGCCAGTAGTCTTTCACAGGGGGTCTATGGCTACACCTTC; CDR3: CASSLSQGVYGYTF
size: NA; J: TRBJ1-1; D: NA; V: TRBV2; DNA: TGTGCCAGCAGTGAGATAGGGGCTAACAGTGAAGCTTTCTTT; CDR3: CASSEIGANSEAFF
size: NA; J: TRBJ1-1; D: NA; V: TRBV30; DNA: TGTGCCTGGAGTGTACCAGTCACCAGAGAAGCTTTCTTT; CDR3: CAWSVPVTREAFF
size: NA; J: TRBJ1-1; D: TRBD1; V: TRBV9; DNA: TGTGCCAGCAGTTATGGACAGGCCATGAACACTGAAGCTTTCTTT; CDR3: CASSYGQAMNTEAFF
size: NA; J: TRBJ2-1; D: NA; V: TRBV19; DNA: TGTGCCAGTAGTATAGAAACAGGCCGGCAGTTCTTC; CDR3: CASSIETGRQFF
size: NA; J: TRBJ1-6; D: NA; V: TRBV5-1; DNA: TGCGCCAGCAGCTCAGGCAGGACAGAGTATAATTCACCCCTCCACTTT; CDR3: CASSSGRTEYNSPLHF
size: NA; J: TRBJ2-3; D: TRBD2; V: TRBV4-1; DNA: TGCGCCAGCAGCCAAGTAGGGCGGGGGGGCCGCGCAGATACGCAGTATTTT; CDR3: CASSQVGRGGRADTQYF
size: NA; J: TRBJ1-1; D: NA; V: TRBV5-5; DNA: TGTGCCAGCAGCTCGGACAGCTTGAACACTGAAGCTTTCTTT; CDR3: CASSSDSLNTEAFF
size: NA; J: TRBJ2-2; D: NA; V: TRBV29-1; DNA: TGCAGCGTTGAGACGGGCGGCGGGACCGGGGAGCTGTTTTTT; CDR3: CSVETGGGTGELFF
size: NA; J: TRBJ1-2; D: TRBD1; V: TRBV9; DNA: TGTGCCAGCAGCGCGGGGCGACAGGGAGATGGCTACACCTTC; CDR3: CASSAGRQGDGYTF
size: NA; J: TRBJ1-2; D: NA; V: TRBV29-1; DNA: TGCAGCGTTGAAGGATCAGGGTCTAATAACTATGGCTACACCTTC; CDR3: CSVEGSGSNNYGYTF
size: once; J: TRBJ1-2; D: NA; V: TRBV2; DNA: TGTGCCAGCAGAAATAGGGCAGGGGAAATCTATGGCTACACCTTC; CDR3: CASRNRAGEIYGYTF
size: NA; J: TRBJ1-2; D: NA; V: TRBV9; DNA: TGTGCCAGCAGCGTAGACAGCCAAAACTATGGCTACACCTTC; CDR3: CASSVDSQNYGYTF
size: NA; J: TRBJ1-2; D: NA; V: TRBV3-1/TRBV3-2; DNA: TGTGCCAGCAGCCTCAAGAGCACTAACTATGGCTACACCTTC; CDR3: CASSLKSTNYGYTF
size: NA; J: TRBJ1-2; D: TRBD1; V: TRBV29-1; DNA: TGCAGCGTTGACTTGGGCAGGGGGCTCGGCTACACCTTC; CDR3: CSVDLGRGLGYTF
size: NA; J: TRBJ1-5; D: TRBD1; V: TRBV24-1; DNA: TGTGCCACCAGTGATTACGACAGGGAAGCTGGTCAGCCCCAGCATTTT; CDR3: CATSDYDREAGQPQHF
size: NA; J: TRBJ1-6; D: NA; V: TRBV27; DNA: TGTGCCAGCAGTCTGGCCAGGGAATCACCCCTCCACTTT; CDR3: CASSLARESPLHF
size: NA; J: TRBJ2-2; D: TRBD1; V: TRBV7-9; DNA: TGTGCCAGCAGCAAGGGACAGGGGGGTAACACCGGGGAGCTGTTTTTT; CDR3: CASSKGQGGNTGELFF
size: few; J: TRBJ2-7; D: NA; V: TRBV4-2; DNA: TGTGCCAGCAGCACTTCACTAGCTTTGGGCCACGAGCAGTACTTC; CDR3: CASSTSLALGHEQYF
size: NA; J: TRBJ2-5; D: NA; V: TRBV5-1; DNA: TGCGCCAGCAGCCGGGATACTAGCCGTAAGCTAGAGACCCAGTACTTC; CDR3: CASSRDTSRKLETQYF
size: few; J: TRBJ1-1; D: NA; V: TRBV3-1/TRBV3-2; DNA: TGTGCCAGCCGTGGACAGCACACTGAAGCTTTCTTT; CDR3: CASRGQHTEAFF